Listed below are T cell receptor beta chains from one sample, sequenced in a study of OX40 agonist ivuxolimab in advanced cancers. Sequenced by immunoSEQ multiplex PCR; TCRdb stores in-frame clones only, minus some. The repertoire consists of approximately 88,000 clones, with more than 70% occurring once and the leading ten covering 0.25% to 0.3%. Sequenced here: CD4+ or CD8+ T cells sorted from blood, sampled in a trial of the OX40 agonist ivuxolimab. These receptors all stem from an adult with an advanced solid tumor such as melanoma, head and neck, liver or kidney cancer. Each CDR3 is given with its conserved first and last residue. A D gene is named only where the DNA matches it firmly. Clone size is shown for a subset of rows, as once, few, many or a class of expanded clone.

clone size	D gene	J gene	V gene	CDR3 length	CDR3 DNA	CDR3 protein
NA	NA	TRBJ1-2	TRBV4-3	14	TGCGCCAGCAGCCAAGATGGGGGGGTATGGGGCTACACCTTC	CASSQDGGVWGYTF
few	NA	TRBJ1-6	TRBV21-1	16	TGTGCCAGCAGCGGGCGGACAGGGGGCTATAATTCACCCCTCCACTTT	CASSGRTGGYNSPLHF
NA	TRBD1	TRBJ2-7	TRBV19	16	TGTGCCAGTAGTCCCCGCGGTCAGGGGGCCCCCTACGAGCAGTACTTC	CASSPRGQGAPYEQYF
NA	TRBD2	TRBJ2-5	TRBV4-3	15	TGCGCCAGCAGCCAGGGGACTAGCGGGGGGAAGACCCAGTACTTC	CASSQGTSGGKTQYF
NA	NA	TRBJ1-2	TRBV10-3	17	TGTGCCATCAGTGATATCGTCGGCGGGAAAGGGGGTTATGGCTACACCTTC	CAISDIVGGKGGYGYTF
NA	NA	TRBJ2-5	TRBV2	11	TGTGCCAGCAGGAGCGTAGAGACCCAGTACTTC	CASRSVETQYF
NA	TRBD1	TRBJ1-5	TRBV12-5	15	TGTGCTAGTGGTCCCGGACAGGGAAGCAATCAGCCCCAGCATTTT	CASGPGQGSNQPQHF
NA	NA	TRBJ1-5	TRBV6-1	15	TGTGCCAGCAGTGAAAAGGTTAATAGCAATCAGCCCCAGCATTTT	CASSEKVNSNQPQHF
NA	NA	TRBJ2-3	TRBV5-1	16	TGCGCCAGCAGCCCCGGTGGGCTGGCCGGGACAGATACGCAGTATTTT	CASSPGGLAGTDTQYF
NA	NA	TRBJ2-7	TRBV7-9	16	TGTGCCAGCAGCTCGCCTGTGCAGGCCGGCCGAGGGGAGCAGTACTTC	CASSSPVQAGRGEQYF